A selection of T cell receptor beta chains follows, all from one sample in a study of T cells in Graves' hyperthyroidism and ophthalmopathy. TCRdb reanalysed the multiplex PCR reads using MiXCR and keeps one entry per CDR3 protein. The sample has approximately 640,000 distinct CDR3 sequences, around 15% seen once. Material for sequencing was blood. The receptor source for this set is a man aged 45-60 years with Graves' hyperthyroidism. Both conserved end residues are part of each CDR3. Expanded clones get a size class; other rows say once, few or many, or leave the size out.

CDR3 | J | V | size
CASRQNTEAFF | TRBJ1-1 | TRBV6-1 | many
CASATGAAGYGYTF | TRBJ1-2 | TRBV19 | many
CASNAPARHGYTF | TRBJ1-2 | TRBV6-2/TRBV6-3 | -
CASSQDADLYNEQFF | TRBJ2-1 | TRBV13 | once
CASSPWGQGNSGELFF | TRBJ2-2 | TRBV2 | many
CASRYRGREEKLFF | TRBJ1-4 | TRBV28 | many
CASSFGIGSGTDTQYF | TRBJ2-3 | TRBV5-1 | many
CASSLAHHAGYNEQFF | TRBJ2-1 | TRBV7-6 | many
CASIGGVNSPLHF | TRBJ1-6 | TRBV28 | many
CAWSTTANYGYTF | TRBJ1-2 | TRBV30 | few
CASSSDSSSYEQYF | TRBJ2-7 | TRBV5-1 | -
CASSVELAGGTDTQYF | TRBJ2-3 | TRBV9 | -
CASSYWTGYSTDTQYF | TRBJ2-3 | TRBV6-5 | few
CASKGQGGNEQFF | TRBJ2-1 | TRBV6-1 | few
CASSVPGLNIQYF | TRBJ2-4 | TRBV9 | -
CATVAPRGNTGELFF | TRBJ2-2 | TRBV28 | few
CASAPGQGTSYEQYF | TRBJ2-7 | TRBV19 | -
CASSPGQGVDQYF | TRBJ2-7 | TRBV7-9 | many
CASSLIAGTSTDTQYF | TRBJ2-3 | TRBV7-2 | many
CSASQGGGYSNQPQHF | TRBJ1-5 | TRBV20-1 | few
CASSIPPGTSGHYEQYF | TRBJ2-7 | TRBV19 | few
CASSQMNTGELFF | TRBJ2-2 | TRBV4-3 | -
CATLDRASAGTQYF | TRBJ2-3 | TRBV28 | many
CASSEGRSAGANVLTF | TRBJ2-6 | TRBV6-1 | -
CASSSAPNLYNEQFF | TRBJ2-1 | TRBV5-1 | -
CASSLWPQPQHF | TRBJ1-5 | TRBV7-2 | few
CASSQTRPSGRGYNEQFF | TRBJ2-1 | TRBV3-1 | -
CASSEPEVAYNEQFF | TRBJ2-1 | TRBV6-1 | -
CASSYSLTYEQYF | TRBJ2-7 | TRBV28 | many
CASSYLKPNTEAFF | TRBJ1-1 | TRBV11-2 | many
CASSSPGLAINTDTQYF | TRBJ2-3 | TRBV28 | many
CASRKTGTSVDEQFF | TRBJ2-1 | TRBV2 | many
CASSRGLRDTQYF | TRBJ2-3 | TRBV12-3/TRBV12-4 | many
CASSLEQQNIQYF | TRBJ2-4 | TRBV7-2 | few
CASSARRGAGLYEQYF | TRBJ2-7 | TRBV7-9 | -
CASSPPVSAAGETQYF | TRBJ2-5 | TRBV18 | many
CASSSLSSGSVDTQYF | TRBJ2-3 | TRBV7-8 | many
CASSLYSPGLAELIQETQYF | TRBJ2-5 | TRBV28 | many
CASSELSRRGRGYEQYF | TRBJ2-7 | TRBV25-1 | many
CASGRSGRGETQYF | TRBJ2-5 | TRBV12-5 | many
CASSLRTSSYNEQFF | TRBJ2-1 | TRBV7-8 | many
CASLAGVGEQYF | TRBJ2-7 | TRBV6-1 | many
CASSLGIRTEAFF | TRBJ1-1 | TRBV19 | many
CASSVGGGKAQHF | TRBJ1-5 | TRBV2 | many
CASSFVGNTEAFF | TRBJ1-1 | TRBV28 | many
CAIQGSTDTQYF | TRBJ2-3 | TRBV10-3 | -
CASKSRTSKLGGETQYF | TRBJ2-5 | TRBV28 | many
CASSDATGTDQLEAFF | TRBJ1-1 | TRBV28 | many
CSARRGVNTEAFF | TRBJ1-1 | TRBV20-1 | -
CASSPLGGASGTDTQYF | TRBJ2-3 | TRBV5-1 | -
CASSPRREREDRNEQFF | TRBJ2-1 | TRBV3-1 | many